Below are 32 T cell receptor beta chains sequenced from a single sample in a study of spatial heterogeneity in lung cancer. Time point here: sample taken at primary tumor resection. Tumor, nontumor lung or frozen PBMC supplied whole RNA that was sequenced unsorted. One entry per CDR3 protein, called by TCRdb with MiXCR from the 5' RACE reads. The table shows about 85,000 distinct CDR3 sequences, with around 21% occurring only once. This sample comprised PBMCs, obtained at surgery. The source of these receptors is a male donor with early-stage non-small cell lung cancer.

This clonotype was seen more than once but under ten times. The chain carries TRBV20-1 and TRBJ2-7; D possibly corresponds to TRBD1 (6 bases). The CDR3 is made up of 12 amino acids. Germline V gives CDR1 DFQATT, CDR2 SNEGSKA (reference sequence). Deletions cut 5 bases from V and 6 bases from J, with 14 bases between. CDR3 bases: TGCAGTGCTGGACGCCACAGGGTCGAGCAGTACTTC. It translates to CSAGRHRVEQYF.

The sample holds a few counts of this clonotype. The V call is TRBV15, the J call TRBJ2-7; 10 bases are a match to TRBD1. After removal of 3 bases from V and 7 bases from J, the junction contained 15 bases not matched to a gene. From germline, CDR1 is LNHNV and CDR2 YYDKDF (reference sequence). The length of the CDR3 is 17 residues. The CDR3 spells CATSRGQGPKGRFEQYF. DNA of the CDR3: TGTGCCACCAGCAGGGGACAGGGGCCCAAAGGGCGGTTTGAGCAGTACTTC.

This clonotype was seen a handful of times. The chain combines TRBV28 with TRBJ2-1, with 10 bases aligning to TRBD2. The CDR3 runs to 15 residues. Germline CDR1 is MDHEN and CDR2 is SYDVKM. The trim removed 4 bases at V and 6 bases at J, leaving 6 bases unmatched. CDR3 in amino acids: CASSWGTSGINEQFF. For the CDR3, the DNA is TGTGCCAGCAGTTGGGGAACTAGCGGGATCAATGAGCAGTTCTTC.

This clonotype occurred a few times. This rearrangement joins TRBV30 to TRBJ1-4; D might be TRBD1 (5 bases). Germline V lookup: CDR1 GTSNPN, CDR2 SVGIG (reference sequence). The CDR3 totals 14 residues. V lost 0 bases and J 8 bases, leaving 13 bases between the germline ends. DNA for the CDR3: TGTGCCTGGAGTGTTGGCAGCCGGGGGGAAAAACTGTTTTTT. Protein product: CAWSVGSRGEKLFF. Looking up the rest from reference TRBV30 and TRBJ1-4 gives the full variable domain: SQTIHQWPATLVQPVGSPLSLECTVEGTSNPNLYWYRQAAGRGLQLLFYSVGIGQISSEVPQNLSASRPQDRQFILSSKKLLLSDSGFYLCAWSVGSRGEKLFFGSGTQLSVL.

The J gene is TRBJ2-1, the V gene TRBV7-9; D is perhaps TRBD2 (6 bases). V was shortened by 5 bases and J by 8 bases, with 16 bases between the two germline ends. CDR1 and CDR2 from the germline V gene are SEHNR and FQNEAQ (reference sequence). CDR3 length equals 14 residues. CDR3 bases: TGTGCCAGCAGCCTTGGAAGTCGGAGGGATGAGCAGTTCTTC. Amino acid sequence: CASSLGSRRDEQFF.

This clonotype was detected only a few times. The chain combines TRBV9 with TRBJ1-2, with TRBD1 matching 9 bases. The CDR3 has 13 amino acids. Germline CDR1 reads SGDLS; CDR2 reads YYNGEE. The V and J ends lost 3 bases and 7 bases, in that order; junction bases with no gene match: 4. The CDR3 loop reads CASSATGGSGYTF. CDR3 sequence (DNA): TGTGCCAGCAGCGCCACAGGGGGCTCTGGCTACACCTTC. Full variable domain (remainder filled in from reference TRBV9 and TRBJ1-2): DSGVTQTPKHLITATGQRVTLRCSPRSGDLSVYWYQQSLDQGLQFLIQYYNGEERAKGNILERFSAQQFPDLHSELNLSSLELGDSALYFCASSATGGSGYTFGSGTRLTVV.

In its sample, this clonotype was seen many times. The chain links TRBV9 to TRBJ1-5; maybe TRBD1 (5 bases). The germline V and J ends were trimmed by 3 bases and 4 bases, with 11 bases remaining between them. This CDR3 contains 14 residues. Germline V gene lookup returns CDR1 SGDLS and CDR2 YYNGEE. The CDR3 loop reads CASSESGANQPQHF. The CDR3 DNA follows: TGTGCCAGCAGCGAAAGTGGGGCTAATCAGCCCCAGCATTTT.

Comment on this clonotype: A read error may account for a junction end that differs from germline. The chain uses TRBV20-1 and TRBJ2-1; 14 positions agree with TRBD2. The CDR3 extends over 15 amino acids. Germline V gene data show CDR1 as DFQATT and CDR2 as SNEGSKA (reference sequence). CDR3 protein: CSARTSGGNYNELFF. DNA for the CDR3: TGCAGTGCCCGGACTAGCGGGGGGAACTACAATGAGCTGTTCTTC.

Many counts were recorded for this clonotype. The chain couples TRBV9 to TRBJ2-7, with 7 bases matching TRBD1. The CDR3 covers 15 residues. Trimming took 4 bases from V and 1 from J; bases not matched to a gene: 8. Germline CDR1 SGDLS, CDR2 YYNGEE. The CDR3 here is CASSPWDSSSYEQYF. In DNA, the CDR3 is TGTGCCAGCAGCCCCTGGGACAGCTCTTCCTACGAGCAGTACTTC.

This clonotype was seen a few times. The chain carries TRBV2 and TRBJ2-3; TRBD2 might be the D (5 bases). CDR1 is SNHLY and CDR2 is FYNNEI in the germline V gene. V was pared by 6 bases and J by 4 bases, with 5 bases between. CDR3 size: 11 residues. This CDR3 reads CASREADTQYF. The DNA for the CDR3 is TGTGCCAGCAGGGAGGCAGATACGCAGTATTTT.

The J gene is TRBJ2-1, the V gene TRBV30; 7 nucleotides align to TRBD2. The length of the CDR3 is 14 residues. From germline, CDR1 is GTSNPN and CDR2 SVGIG (reference sequence). Trimming removed 2 bases from V and 4 bases from J; junction bases left unmatched: 5. The CDR3: CAWSSSGGYNEQFF. Written as DNA, the CDR3 is TGTGCCTGGAGTTCTAGCGGAGGGTACAATGAGCAGTTCTTC.

On this clonotype itself: This may be a read error: a much more frequent sequence differs by one nucleotide. This rearrangement joins TRBV10-3 to TRBJ2-1, with TRBD1 matching 11 bases. Germline trimming cut 10 bases from V and 5 bases from J; bases unmatched to any gene: 7. CDR3 length: 14 amino acids. Per germline, CDR1 ENHRY and CDR2 SYGVKD. The CDR3, as DNA: TGTGCCACCAAGGGGACAGGGGGAGACAATGAGCAGTTCTTC. As protein: CATKGTGGDNEQFF.

This clonotype has at least ten counts. The chain is built from TRBV11-2 and TRBJ2-3, with 8 bases aligning to TRBD1. The CDR3 totals 15 residues. The germline V gene has CDR1 SGHAT and CDR2 FQNNGV. The V and J ends lost 3 bases and 1 base, in that order; junction bases with no gene match: 3. The CDR3 reads CASSFGQGGTDTQYF. The CDR3 nucleotides read TGTGCCAGCAGCTTCGGACAGGGTGGCACAGATACGCAGTATTTT.

This clonotype was picked up a small number of times. DNA for the CDR3: TGCGCCAGCAGCCCATGGGGGACAGGGAACGGCGAGCAGTACTTC. It is translated as CASSPWGTGNGEQYF. The genes are TRBV5-1 and TRBJ2-7; TRBD1 matches 9 bases. After removal of 4 bases from V and 6 bases from J, the junction contained 11 bases not matched to a gene. Germline V lookup: CDR1 SGHRS, CDR2 YFSETQ. This CDR3 comprises 15 residues.

Many counts were recorded for this clonotype. The V call is TRBV11-2, the J call TRBJ2-5; D gene ambiguous. Trimming shortened V by 0 bases and J by 3 bases, and 5 bases separated the two germline ends. The CDR3 runs 13 residues. Germline CDR1 is SGHAT and CDR2 is FQNNGV. Here the CDR3 reads CASSLDTEETQYF. In DNA, the CDR3 is TGTGCCAGCAGCTTAGATACAGAAGAGACCCAGTACTTC.

This clonotype has ten or more counts. The J gene is TRBJ1-2, the V gene TRBV10-3; tentatively, D is TRBD1 (6 bases). CDR1 and CDR2 (germline): ENHRY, SYGVKD. V was trimmed by 6 bases and J by 5 bases, leaving 10 bases between them. The CDR3 has 12 residues. CDR3 sequence (DNA): TGTGCCATCAGCGAAAGGGGGTATGGCTACACCTTC. This gives the protein CAISERGYGYTF.

This clonotype was seen a few times. This sequence joins TRBV6-6 and TRBJ2-5, with D perhaps being TRBD1 or TRBD2 (5 bases each). Trimming removed 7 bases from V and 2 bases from J, with 14 bases in between. Germline V gives CDR1 MNHNY, CDR2 SVGAGI (reference sequence). The CDR3 loop spans 14 amino acids. CDR3 loop: CASNRDGHQETQYF. The CDR3 DNA sequence: TGTGCCAGCAACCGGGACGGTCATCAAGAGACCCAGTACTTC.

This chain connects TRBV6-5 to TRBJ2-3; a possible D gene is TRBD2 (5 bases). Between the trimmed V and J ends, which lost 10 bases and 1 base, there was a span of 12 bases. CDR1 is MNHEY and CDR2 is SVGAGI in the germline V gene. The CDR3 runs to 13 residues. CDR3 protein: CATSPPGTDTQYF. The CDR3 DNA reads TGTGCCACTAGCCCCCCGGGCACAGATACGCAGTATTTT.

In this sample, this clonotype turned up many times. The gene calls are TRBV7-2 and TRBJ2-1; D gene uncertain. The V end lost 1 base, the J end lost 7 bases, and 14 bases lay between the germline ends. The germline gives CDR1 SGHTA, CDR2 FQGNSA. This CDR3 has 15 residues. As DNA, the CDR3 is TGTGCCAGCAGCTTAGATGGCTTGCCCCTGAATGAGCAGTTCTTC. Translated: CASSLDGLPLNEQFF.

The chain uses TRBV5-1 and TRBJ2-2; TRBD2 is a possible D gene (6 bases). The CDR3 consists of 15 residues. In germline, CDR1 is SGHRS, CDR2 YFSETQ. The V end was cut by 1 base, the J end by 4 bases, with 11 bases between. The CDR3 region has the DNA TGCGCCAGCAGCTTGATCGGGGGTGGCACCGGGGAGCTGTTTTTT. This gives the protein CASSLIGGGTGELFF.

The chain uses TRBV30 and TRBJ1-1, with D possibly being TRBD1 (5 bases). CDR1 is GTSNPN, CDR2 SVGIG, per germline (reference sequence). Trimming stripped 4 bases from V and 1 base from J, with 19 bases between. This CDR3 is 16 amino acids long. The CDR3 reads CAWNRGTSTRNTEAFF. DNA of the CDR3: TGTGCCTGGAATAGGGGCACTTCAACCCGGAACACTGAAGCTTTCTTT.

This clonotype came up a few times. The chain carries TRBV7-9 and TRBJ2-1; TRBD1 is a possible D gene (6 bases). CDR3 length: 15 residues. Germline CDR1 and CDR2: SEHNR and FQNEAQ (reference sequence). The V gene lost 5 bases and the J gene lost 2 bases, with 13 bases spanning the gap. The CDR3 coding sequence is TGTGCCAGCAGCCGGACAGCCCTAACCTACAATGAGCAGTTCTTC. It specifies CASSRTALTYNEQFF. The whole variable domain, filled in from reference TRBV7-9 and TRBJ2-1, reads DTGVSQNPRHKITKRGQNVTFRCDPISEHNRLYWYRQTLGQGPEFLTYFQNEAQLEKSRLLSDRFSAERPKGSFSTLEIQRTEQGDSAMYLCASSRTALTYNEQFFGPGTRLTVL.

V and J are TRBV5-4 and TRBJ2-7, with TRBD2 identical over 10 bases. The V segment lost 3 bases and the J segment 0 bases; nucleotides outside the gene matches: 6. This CDR3 spans 16 amino acids. The germline CDR1 and CDR2 sequences are SGHNT and YYREEE (reference sequence). CDR3 residues: CASSSTRTSGSYEQYF. The CDR3 coding sequence is TGTGCCAGCAGCTCAACCCGGACTAGCGGCTCCTACGAGCAGTACTTC.

The table lists this clonotype with a few counts. CDR3 nucleotides: TGCGCCAGCAGCTCCCCAGTTAGCACAGATACGCAGTATTTT. Amino acids: CASSSPVSTDTQYF. This chain uses TRBV5-1 with TRBJ2-3; D uncertain. Trimming took off 3 bases at V and 0 bases at J, with 8 bases between the two ends. The germline gives CDR1 SGHRS, CDR2 YFSETQ. The CDR3 has 14 residues. Variable domain in full (rest from reference TRBV5-1 and TRBJ2-3): KAGVTQTPRYLIKTRGQQVTLSCSPISGHRSVSWYQQTPGQGLQFLFEYFSETQRNKGNFPGRFSGRQFSNSRSEMNVSTLELGDSALYLCASSSPVSTDTQYFGPGTRLTVL.

CDR3 nucleotide sequence: TGTGCCAGCACCCTCCAGGGAGGGAAGCATTTT. Translating it yields CASTLQGGKHF. V and J are TRBV28 and TRBJ1-5, with D possibly being TRBD1 (5 bases). The CDR3 is made up of 11 amino acids. Trimming left V 7 bases short and J 14 bases short, with 15 bases between. CDR1 and CDR2 from the germline V gene are MDHEN and SYDVKM.

This clonotype was observed a few times. The genes are TRBV29-1 and TRBJ1-1; no firm D call. V was pared by 1 base and J by 0 bases, with 3 bases between. This CDR3 has 12 amino acids. Germline V gives CDR1 SQVTM, CDR2 ANQGSEA. The CDR3 protein is CSVEAMNTEAFF. The CDR3 nucleotides read TGCAGCGTTGAAGCTATGAACACTGAAGCTTTCTTT.

The chain couples TRBV20-1 to TRBJ2-5; TRBD2 aligns across 11 bases. The germline gives CDR1 DFQATT, CDR2 SNEGSKA (reference sequence). V shed 0 bases and J 5 bases; nucleotides not matched to a gene: 8. The CDR3 is 16 residues long. CDR3 in amino acids: CSARDATSGIAETQYF. CDR3 nucleotide sequence: TGCAGTGCTAGAGACGCGACTAGCGGGATAGCTGAGACCCAGTACTTC.

This clonotype was seen a few times. The CDR3: CASSNLAGPLGSYEQYF. Here the CDR3 DNA reads TGTGCCAGCAGTAACCTAGCAGGACCTTTAGGGTCCTACGAGCAGTACTTC. The V call is TRBV12-3 or TRBV12-4, the J call TRBJ2-7, with TRBD2 as a possible D gene (5 bases). There are 17 residues in the CDR3. Trimming left V 5 bases short and J 1 base short, with 21 bases between.

The chain couples TRBV12-3 or TRBV12-4 to TRBJ1-1, with D possibly being TRBD1 (5 bases). The CDR3 contains 11 residues. V was pared by 6 bases and J by 7 bases, with 9 bases between. This CDR3 is CASSQQVEAFF. In DNA form, the CDR3 reads TGTGCCAGCAGCCAACAGGTTGAAGCTTTCTTT.

This clonotype was seen at least ten times. V usage is TRBV7-2 and J usage is TRBJ2-2; 8 bases match TRBD2. J was trimmed by 7 bases and V by 5 bases; bases with no gene match: 9. The CDR3 has 15 amino acids. Germline CDR1 is SGHTA and CDR2 is FQGNSA. The CDR3 reads CASSSRSGSGGELFF. For the CDR3, the DNA is TGTGCCAGCAGCAGCCGCAGCGGGAGCGGCGGGGAGCTGTTTTTT.

This clonotype was detected only a few times. The chain recombines TRBV6-5 with TRBJ1-1; tentatively, D is TRBD1 (6 bases). This CDR3 is 15 amino acids long. V shed 7 bases and J shed 0 bases, with 15 bases lying between them. Germline assignment: CDR1 MNHEY and CDR2 SVGAGI. CDR3 DNA: TGTGCCAGCACACTTAACCGGGACATGAACACTGAAGCTTTCTTT. Translating gives CASTLNRDMNTEAFF.

This sequence joins TRBV7-3 and TRBJ2-1, with a weak D call TRBD1 (5 bases). Trimming stripped 5 bases from V and 6 bases from J, with 8 bases between. The V gene's germline CDR1 is SGHTA and CDR2 FQGTGA. The CDR3 length is 12 residues. This chain's CDR3 is CASSAQGNEQFF. DNA of the CDR3: TGTGCCAGCAGCGCCCAGGGCAATGAGCAGTTCTTC.